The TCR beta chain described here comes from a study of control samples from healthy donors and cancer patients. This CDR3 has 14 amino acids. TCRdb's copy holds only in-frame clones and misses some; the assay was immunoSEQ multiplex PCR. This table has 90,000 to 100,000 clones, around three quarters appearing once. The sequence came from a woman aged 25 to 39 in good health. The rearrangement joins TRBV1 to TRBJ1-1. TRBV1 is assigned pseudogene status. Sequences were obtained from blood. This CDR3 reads CTSSHRTRHTEAFF. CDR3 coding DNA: TGCACCAGCAGCCACCGGACCCGGCACACTGAAGCTTTCTTT.